A single TCR beta chain is shown here with its context. Germline CDR1 SQVTM, CDR2 ANQGSEA. The CDR3 contains 16 residues. With 4 bases clipped from V and 7 bases from J, the junction kept 15 bases outside the gene matches. Assay used: immunoSEQ multiplex PCR; TCRdb lists only in-frame clones, some missing. Of roughly 89,000 clones listed, 94% are singletons. This entry belongs to a study of T cell changes during pregnancy in multiple sclerosis. This TCR was recovered from a female donor with multiple sclerosis, enrolled in a pregnancy study. The material sequenced was peripheral blood, taken in the third trimester of pregnancy. The chain has TRBV29-1 and TRBJ2-1, with 8 bases fitting TRBD2. The CDR3 loop is CSVAFPGGPIVNEQFF. The CDR3 DNA follows: TGCAGCGTTGCTTTTCCGGGAGGGCCAATCGTGAATGAGCAGTTCTTC.